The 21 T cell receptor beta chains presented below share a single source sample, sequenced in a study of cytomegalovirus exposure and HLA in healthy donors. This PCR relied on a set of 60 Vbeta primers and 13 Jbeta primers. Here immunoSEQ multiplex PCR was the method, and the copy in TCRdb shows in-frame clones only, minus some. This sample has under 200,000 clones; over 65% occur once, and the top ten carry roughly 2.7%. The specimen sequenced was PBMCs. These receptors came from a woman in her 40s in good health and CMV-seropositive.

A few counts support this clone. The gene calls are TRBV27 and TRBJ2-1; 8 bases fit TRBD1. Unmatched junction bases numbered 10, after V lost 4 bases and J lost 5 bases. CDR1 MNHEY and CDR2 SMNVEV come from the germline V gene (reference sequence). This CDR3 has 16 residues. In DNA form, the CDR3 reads TGTGCCAGCAGTTCCCAGACAGGGGCCATCCACAATGAGCAGTTCTTC. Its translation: CASSSQTGAIHNEQFF.

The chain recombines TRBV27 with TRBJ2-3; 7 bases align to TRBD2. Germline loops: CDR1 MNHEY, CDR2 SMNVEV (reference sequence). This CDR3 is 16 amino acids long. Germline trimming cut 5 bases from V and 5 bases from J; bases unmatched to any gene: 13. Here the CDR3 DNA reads TGTGCCAGCAGTGGGGGGGGGTTTTATTCGAAAGATACGCAGTATTTT. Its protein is CASSGGGFYSKDTQYF.

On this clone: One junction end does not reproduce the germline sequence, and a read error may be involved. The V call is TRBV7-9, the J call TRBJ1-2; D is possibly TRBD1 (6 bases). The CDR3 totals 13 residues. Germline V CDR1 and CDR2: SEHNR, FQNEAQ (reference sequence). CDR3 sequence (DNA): TGTGCCAGCAGCTTTCAGGGGTCTGGAGGCTACCCCTTC. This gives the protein CASSFQGSGGYPF.

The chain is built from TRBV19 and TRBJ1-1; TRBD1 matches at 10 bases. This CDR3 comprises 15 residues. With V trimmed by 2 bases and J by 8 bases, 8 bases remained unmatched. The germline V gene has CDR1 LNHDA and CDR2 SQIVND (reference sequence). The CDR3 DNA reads TGTGCCAGTAGTATATGGGGACAGGGACAGGGGGAAGCTTTCTTT. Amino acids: CASSIWGQGQGEAFF.

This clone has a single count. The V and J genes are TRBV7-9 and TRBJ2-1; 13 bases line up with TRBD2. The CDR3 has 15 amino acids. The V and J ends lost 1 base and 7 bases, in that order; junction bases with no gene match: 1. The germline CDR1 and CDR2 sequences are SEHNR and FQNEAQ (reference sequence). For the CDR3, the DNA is TGTGCCAGCAGCTTAGGGACTAGCGGGGGTAATGAGCAGTTCTTC. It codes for CASSLGTSGGNEQFF.

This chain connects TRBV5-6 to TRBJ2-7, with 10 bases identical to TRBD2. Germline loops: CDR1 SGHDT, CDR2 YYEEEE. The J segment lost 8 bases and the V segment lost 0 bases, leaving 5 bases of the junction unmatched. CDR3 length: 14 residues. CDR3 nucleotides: TGTGCCAGCAGCTTGGGGCTAGCGGGAGACCAGCAGTACTTC. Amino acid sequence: CASSLGLAGDQQYF.

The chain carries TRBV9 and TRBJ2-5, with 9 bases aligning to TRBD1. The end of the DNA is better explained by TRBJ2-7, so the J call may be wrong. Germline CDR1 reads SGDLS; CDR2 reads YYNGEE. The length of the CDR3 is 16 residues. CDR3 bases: TGTGCCAGCAGCCCTTCACGAGGGACAGGGATCTACGAGCAGTACTTC. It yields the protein CASSPSRGTGIYEQYF.

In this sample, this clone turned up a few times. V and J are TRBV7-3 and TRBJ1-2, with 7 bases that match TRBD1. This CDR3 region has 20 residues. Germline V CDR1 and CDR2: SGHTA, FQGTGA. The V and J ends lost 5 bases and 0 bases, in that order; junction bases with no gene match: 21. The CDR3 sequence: CASSPSPRRQGGVANYGYTF. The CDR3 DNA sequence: TGTGCCAGCAGCCCATCCCCCCGTCGGCAGGGGGGAGTAGCTAACTATGGCTACACCTTC. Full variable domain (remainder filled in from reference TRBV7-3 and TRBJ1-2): GAGVSQTPSNKVTEKGKYVELRCDPISGHTALYWYRQSLGQGPEFLIYFQGTGAADDSGLPNDRFFAVRPEGSVSTLKIQRTERGDSAVYLCASSPSPRRQGGVANYGYTFGSGTRLTVV.

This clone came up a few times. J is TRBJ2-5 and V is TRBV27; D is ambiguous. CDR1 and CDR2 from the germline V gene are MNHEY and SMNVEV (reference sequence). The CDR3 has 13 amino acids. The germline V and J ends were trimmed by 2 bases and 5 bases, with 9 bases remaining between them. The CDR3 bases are TGTGCCAGCAGTTTACAGGTGAAGGAGACCCAGTACTTC. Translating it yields CASSLQVKETQYF.

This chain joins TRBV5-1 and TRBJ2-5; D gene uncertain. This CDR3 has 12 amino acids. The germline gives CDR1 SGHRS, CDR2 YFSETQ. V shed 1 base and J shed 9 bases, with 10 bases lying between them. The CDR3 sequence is CASSLSLYPQYF. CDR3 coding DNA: TGCGCCAGCAGCTTGTCACTCTACCCCCAGTACTTC.

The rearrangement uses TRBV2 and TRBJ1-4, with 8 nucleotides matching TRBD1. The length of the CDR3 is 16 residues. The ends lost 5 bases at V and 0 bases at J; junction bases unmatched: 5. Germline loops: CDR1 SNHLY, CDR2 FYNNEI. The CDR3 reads CASSSQGAATNEKLFF. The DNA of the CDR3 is TGTGCCAGCAGTTCCCAGGGGGCTGCAACTAATGAAAAACTGTTTTTT.

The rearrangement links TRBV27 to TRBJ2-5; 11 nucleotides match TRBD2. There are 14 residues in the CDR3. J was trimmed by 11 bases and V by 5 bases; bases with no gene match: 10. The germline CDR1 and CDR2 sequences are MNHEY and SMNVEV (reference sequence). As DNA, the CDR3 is TGTGCCAGCAGTCTTAGCGGGGGGGCTTGGGAGCAGTACTTC. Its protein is CASSLSGGAWEQYF.

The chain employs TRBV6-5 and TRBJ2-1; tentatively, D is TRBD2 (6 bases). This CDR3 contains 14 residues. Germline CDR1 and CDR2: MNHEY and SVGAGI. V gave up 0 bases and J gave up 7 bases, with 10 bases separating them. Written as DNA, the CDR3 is TGTGCCAGCAGTTACTCGAGCGCGGGGAATGAGCAGTTCTTC. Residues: CASSYSSAGNEQFF.

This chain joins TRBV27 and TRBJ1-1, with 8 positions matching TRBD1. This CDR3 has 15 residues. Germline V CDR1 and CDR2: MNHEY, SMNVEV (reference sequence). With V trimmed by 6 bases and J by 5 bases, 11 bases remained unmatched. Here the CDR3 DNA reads TGTGCCAGCAGCCATCGGACAGGGAGGAGAACTGAAGCTTTCTTT. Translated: CASSHRTGRRTEAFF.

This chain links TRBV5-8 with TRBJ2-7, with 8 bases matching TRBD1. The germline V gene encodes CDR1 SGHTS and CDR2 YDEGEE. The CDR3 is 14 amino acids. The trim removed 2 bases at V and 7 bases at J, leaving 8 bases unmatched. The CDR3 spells CASSFWQGANEQYF. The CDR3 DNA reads TGTGCCAGCAGCTTTTGGCAGGGGGCGAATGAGCAGTACTTC.

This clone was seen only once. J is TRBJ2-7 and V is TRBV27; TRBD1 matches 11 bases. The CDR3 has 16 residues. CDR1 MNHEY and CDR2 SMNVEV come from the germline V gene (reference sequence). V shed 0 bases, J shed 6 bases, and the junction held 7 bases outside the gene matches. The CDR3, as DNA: TGTGCCAGCAGTTTATCCGGACAGGGGGCTACGGGCGAGCAGTACTTC. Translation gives CASSLSGQGATGEQYF.

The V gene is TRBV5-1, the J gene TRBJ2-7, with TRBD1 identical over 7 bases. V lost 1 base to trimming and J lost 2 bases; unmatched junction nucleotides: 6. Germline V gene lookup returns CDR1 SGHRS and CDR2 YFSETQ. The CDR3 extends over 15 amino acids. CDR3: CASSLHPGQTYEQYF. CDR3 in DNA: TGCGCCAGCAGCTTGCATCCGGGACAGACCTACGAGCAGTACTTC.

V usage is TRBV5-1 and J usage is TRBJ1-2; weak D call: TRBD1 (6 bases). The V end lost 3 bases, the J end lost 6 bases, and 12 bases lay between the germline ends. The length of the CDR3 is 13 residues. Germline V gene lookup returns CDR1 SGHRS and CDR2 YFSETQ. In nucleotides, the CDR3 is TGCGCCAGCAGCTCACAGGGCGAGAATGGCTACACCTTC. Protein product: CASSSQGENGYTF. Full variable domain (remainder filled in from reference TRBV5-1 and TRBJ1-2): KAGVTQTPRYLIKTRGQQVTLSCSPISGHRSVSWYQQTPGQGLQFLFEYFSETQRNKGNFPGRFSGRQFSNSRSEMNVSTLELGDSALYLCASSSQGENGYTFGSGTRLTVV.

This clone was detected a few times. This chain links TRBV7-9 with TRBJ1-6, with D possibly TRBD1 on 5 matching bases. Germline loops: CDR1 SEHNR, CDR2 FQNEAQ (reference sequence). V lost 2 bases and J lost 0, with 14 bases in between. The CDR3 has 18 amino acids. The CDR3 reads CASSLWGEVNSYNSPLHF. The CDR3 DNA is TGTGCCAGCAGCTTATGGGGGGAGGTCAACTCCTATAATTCACCCCTCCACTTT. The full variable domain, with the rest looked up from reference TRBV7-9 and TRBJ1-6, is DTGVSQNPRHKITKRGQNVTFRCDPISEHNRLYWYRQTLGQGPEFLTYFQNEAQLEKSRLLSDRFSAERPKGSFSTLEIQRTEQGDSAMYLCASSLWGEVNSYNSPLHFGNGTRLTVT.

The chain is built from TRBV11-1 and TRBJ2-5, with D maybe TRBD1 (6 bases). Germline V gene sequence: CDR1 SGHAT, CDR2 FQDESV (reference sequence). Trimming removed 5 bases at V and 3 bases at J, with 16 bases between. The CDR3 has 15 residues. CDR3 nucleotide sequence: TGTGCCAGCAGCATGGGGGCTTCCGAGGAAGAGACCCAGTACTTC. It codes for CASSMGASEEETQYF.

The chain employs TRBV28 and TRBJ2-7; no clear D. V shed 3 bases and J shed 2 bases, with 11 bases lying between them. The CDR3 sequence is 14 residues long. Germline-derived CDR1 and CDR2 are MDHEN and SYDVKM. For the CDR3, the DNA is TGTGCCAGCAGTTTTGGGCGTATTCCCTACGAGCAGTACTTC. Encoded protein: CASSFGRIPYEQYF.